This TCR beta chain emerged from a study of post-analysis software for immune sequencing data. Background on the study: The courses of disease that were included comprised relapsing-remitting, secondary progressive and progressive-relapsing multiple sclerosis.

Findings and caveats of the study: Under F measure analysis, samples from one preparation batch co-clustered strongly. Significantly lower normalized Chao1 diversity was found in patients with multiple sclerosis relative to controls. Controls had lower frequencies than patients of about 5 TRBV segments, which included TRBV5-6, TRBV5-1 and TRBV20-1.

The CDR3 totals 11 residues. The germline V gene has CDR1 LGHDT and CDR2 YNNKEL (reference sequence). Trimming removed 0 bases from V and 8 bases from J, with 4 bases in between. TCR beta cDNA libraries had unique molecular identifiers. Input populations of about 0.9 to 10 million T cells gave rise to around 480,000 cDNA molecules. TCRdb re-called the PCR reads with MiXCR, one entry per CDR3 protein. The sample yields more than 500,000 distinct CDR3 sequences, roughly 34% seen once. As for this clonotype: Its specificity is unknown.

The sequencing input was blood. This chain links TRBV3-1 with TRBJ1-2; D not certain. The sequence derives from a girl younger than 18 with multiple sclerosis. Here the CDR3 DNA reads TGTGCCAGCAGCCAAGACTGGGGCTACACCTTC. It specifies CASSQDWGYTF.